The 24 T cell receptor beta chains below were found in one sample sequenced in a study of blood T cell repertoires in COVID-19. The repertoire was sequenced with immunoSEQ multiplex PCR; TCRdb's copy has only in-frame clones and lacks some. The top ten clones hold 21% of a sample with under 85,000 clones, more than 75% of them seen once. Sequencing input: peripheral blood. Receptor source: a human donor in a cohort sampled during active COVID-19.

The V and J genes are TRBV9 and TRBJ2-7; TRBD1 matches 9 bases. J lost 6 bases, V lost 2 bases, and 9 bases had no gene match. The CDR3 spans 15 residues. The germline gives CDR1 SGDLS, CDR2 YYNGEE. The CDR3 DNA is TGTGCCAGCAGCGTCGCGGGGACAGGGAGTGGCGAGCAGTACTTC. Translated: CASSVAGTGSGEQYF.

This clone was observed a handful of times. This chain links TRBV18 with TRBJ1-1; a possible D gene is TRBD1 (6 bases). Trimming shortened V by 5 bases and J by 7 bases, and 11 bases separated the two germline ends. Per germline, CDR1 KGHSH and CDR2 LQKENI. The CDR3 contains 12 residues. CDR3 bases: TGTGCCAGCTCATTAAACAGGGATGAAGCTTTCTTT. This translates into CASSLNRDEAFF.

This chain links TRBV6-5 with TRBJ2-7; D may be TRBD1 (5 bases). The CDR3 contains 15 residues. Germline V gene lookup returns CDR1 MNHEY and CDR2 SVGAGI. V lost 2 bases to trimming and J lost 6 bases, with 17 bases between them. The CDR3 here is CASSYMGRLLTEQYF. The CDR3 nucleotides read TGTGCCAGCAGTTACATGGGGCGGCTCCTCACCGAGCAGTACTTC.

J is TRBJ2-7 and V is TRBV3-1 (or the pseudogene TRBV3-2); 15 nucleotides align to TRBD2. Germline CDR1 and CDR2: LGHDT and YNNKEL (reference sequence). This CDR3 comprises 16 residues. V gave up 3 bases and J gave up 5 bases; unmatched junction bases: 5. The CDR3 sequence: CASSHRTSGGADEQYF. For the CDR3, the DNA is TGTGCCAGCAGCCACCGGACTAGCGGGGGGGCCGACGAGCAGTACTTC.

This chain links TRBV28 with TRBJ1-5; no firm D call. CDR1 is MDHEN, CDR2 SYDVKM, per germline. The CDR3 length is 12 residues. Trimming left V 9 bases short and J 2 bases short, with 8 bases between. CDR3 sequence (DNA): TGTGCCAGTATCGGGGGCAATCAGCCCCAGCATTTT. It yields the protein CASIGGNQPQHF.

The CDR3 loop reads CATRSGKQAFF. The DNA of the CDR3 is TGTGCCACCAGGTCCGGGAAACAAGCTTTCTTT. V is TRBV24-1 and J is TRBJ1-1; D is uncertain. Germline V lookup: CDR1 KGHDR, CDR2 SFDVKD. There are 11 residues in the CDR3. V lost 7 bases, J lost 9 bases, and 11 bases lay in between.

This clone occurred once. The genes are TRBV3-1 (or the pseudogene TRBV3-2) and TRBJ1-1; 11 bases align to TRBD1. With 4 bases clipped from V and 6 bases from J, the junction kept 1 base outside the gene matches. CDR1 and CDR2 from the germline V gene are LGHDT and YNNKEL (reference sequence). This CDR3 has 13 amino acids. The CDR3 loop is CASSRTGGPEAFF. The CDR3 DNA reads TGTGCCAGCAGCCGGACAGGGGGCCCTGAAGCTTTCTTT.

The CDR3 loop is CASSPGGTGPYNSPLHF. The CDR3 DNA is TGTGCCAGCTCACCAGGGGGAACAGGGCCCTATAATTCACCCCTCCACTTT. This chain links TRBV18 with TRBJ1-6, with D perhaps matching TRBD1 (6 bases). Trimming shortened V by 2 bases and J by 2 bases, and 13 bases separated the two germline ends. Germline CDR1 reads KGHSH; CDR2 reads LQKENI. This CDR3 region has 17 residues.

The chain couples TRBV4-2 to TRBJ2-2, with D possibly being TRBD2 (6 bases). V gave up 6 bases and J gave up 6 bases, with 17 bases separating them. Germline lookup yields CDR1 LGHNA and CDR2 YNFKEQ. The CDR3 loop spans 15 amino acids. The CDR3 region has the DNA TGTGCCAGCAGGGGACCGACTAGTACGGCCGGGGAGCTGTTTTTT. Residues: CASRGPTSTAGELFF.

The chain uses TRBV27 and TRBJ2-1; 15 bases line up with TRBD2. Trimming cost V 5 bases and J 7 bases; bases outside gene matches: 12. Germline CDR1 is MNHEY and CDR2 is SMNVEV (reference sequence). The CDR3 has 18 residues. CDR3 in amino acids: CASSPRTSGGATQNEQFF. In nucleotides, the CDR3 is TGTGCCAGCAGTCCCCGGACTAGCGGGGGGGCCACTCAAAATGAGCAGTTCTTC.

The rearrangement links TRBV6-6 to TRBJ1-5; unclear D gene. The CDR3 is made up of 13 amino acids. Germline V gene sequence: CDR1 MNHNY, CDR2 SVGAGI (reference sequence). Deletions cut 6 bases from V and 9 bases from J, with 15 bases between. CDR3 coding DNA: TGTGCCAGCAGAAACGAGGGAGTGACGCCCCAGCATTTT. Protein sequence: CASRNEGVTPQHF.

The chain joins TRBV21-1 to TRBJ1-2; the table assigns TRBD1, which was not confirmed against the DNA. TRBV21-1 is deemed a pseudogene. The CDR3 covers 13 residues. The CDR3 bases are TGTGCCAGCAGCCGGGACAGGGAAGTTGGCTACACCTTC. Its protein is CASSRDREVGYTF.

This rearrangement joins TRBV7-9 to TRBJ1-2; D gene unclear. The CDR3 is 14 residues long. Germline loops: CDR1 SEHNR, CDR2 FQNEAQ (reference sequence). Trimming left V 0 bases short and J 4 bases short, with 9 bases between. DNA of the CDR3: TGTGCCAGCAGCTTAGCGTTAGTTCGCTATGGCTACACCTTC. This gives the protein CASSLALVRYGYTF.

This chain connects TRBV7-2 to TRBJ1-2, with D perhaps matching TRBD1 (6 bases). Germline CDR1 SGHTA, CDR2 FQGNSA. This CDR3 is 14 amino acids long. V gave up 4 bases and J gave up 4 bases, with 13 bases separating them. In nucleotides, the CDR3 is TGTGCCAGCAGCTCACACAGGGTTGGCTATGGCTACACCTTC. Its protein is CASSSHRVGYGYTF.

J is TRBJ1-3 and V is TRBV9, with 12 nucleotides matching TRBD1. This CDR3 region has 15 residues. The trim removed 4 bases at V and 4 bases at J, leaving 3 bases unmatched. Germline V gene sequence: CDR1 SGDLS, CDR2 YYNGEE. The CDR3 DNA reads TGTGCCAGCAGCCGGGACAGGGGGCGCGGAAACACCATATATTTT. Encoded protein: CASSRDRGRGNTIYF.

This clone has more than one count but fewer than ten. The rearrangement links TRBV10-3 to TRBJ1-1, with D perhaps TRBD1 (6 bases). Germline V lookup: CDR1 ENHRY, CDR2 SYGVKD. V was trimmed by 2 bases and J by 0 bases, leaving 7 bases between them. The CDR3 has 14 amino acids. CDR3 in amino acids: CAISERGMNTEAFF. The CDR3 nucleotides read TGTGCCATCAGTGAGAGGGGGATGAACACTGAAGCTTTCTTT.

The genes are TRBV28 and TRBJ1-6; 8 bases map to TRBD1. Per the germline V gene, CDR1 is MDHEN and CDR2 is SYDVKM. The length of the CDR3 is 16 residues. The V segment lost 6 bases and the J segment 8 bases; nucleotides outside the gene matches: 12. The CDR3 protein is CASRTRTGWVYSPLHF. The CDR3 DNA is TGTGCCAGCAGAACGAGGACAGGGTGGGTGTATTCACCCCTCCACTTT.

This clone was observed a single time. CDR3 in amino acids: CASSSTGLVGNEQFF. CDR3 sequence (DNA): TGTGCCAGCAGCTCTACGGGACTAGTAGGTAATGAGCAGTTCTTC. This sequence joins TRBV7-6 and TRBJ2-1; 8 nucleotides line up with TRBD2. Germline CDR1 and CDR2: SGHVS and FNYEAQ. The length of the CDR3 is 15 residues. The trim removed 4 bases at V and 7 bases at J, leaving 9 bases unmatched.

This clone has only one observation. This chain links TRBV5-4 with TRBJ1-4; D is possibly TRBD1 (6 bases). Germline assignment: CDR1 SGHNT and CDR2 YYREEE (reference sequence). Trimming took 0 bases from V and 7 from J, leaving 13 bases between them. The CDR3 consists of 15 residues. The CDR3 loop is CASSLGTGRGEKLFF. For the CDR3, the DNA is TGTGCCAGCAGCTTGGGAACAGGGAGAGGTGAAAAACTGTTTTTT.

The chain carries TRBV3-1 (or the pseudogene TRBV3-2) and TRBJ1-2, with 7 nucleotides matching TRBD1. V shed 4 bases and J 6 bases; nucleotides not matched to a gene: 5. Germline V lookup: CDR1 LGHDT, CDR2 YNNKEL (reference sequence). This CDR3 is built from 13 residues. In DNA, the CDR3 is TGTGCCAGCAGCCGACAGGGAATGCATGGCTACACCTTC. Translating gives CASSRQGMHGYTF.

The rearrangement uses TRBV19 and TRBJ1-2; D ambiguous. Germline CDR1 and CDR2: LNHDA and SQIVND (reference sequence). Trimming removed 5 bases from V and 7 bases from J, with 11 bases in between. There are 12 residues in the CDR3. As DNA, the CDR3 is TGTGCCAGTAGTGGAAGGTGGGCTGGCTACACCTTC. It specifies CASSGRWAGYTF.

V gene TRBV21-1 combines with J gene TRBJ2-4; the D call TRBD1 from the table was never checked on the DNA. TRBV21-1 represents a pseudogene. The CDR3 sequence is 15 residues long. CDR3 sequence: CASSKTTGGNNIQYF. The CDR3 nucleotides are TGTGCCAGCAGCAAAACCACTGGGGGCAATAACATTCAGTACTTC.

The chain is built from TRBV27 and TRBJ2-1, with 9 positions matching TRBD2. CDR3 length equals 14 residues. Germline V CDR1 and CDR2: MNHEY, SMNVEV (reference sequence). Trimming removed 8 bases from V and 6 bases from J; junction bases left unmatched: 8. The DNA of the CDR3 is TGTGCCAGCGGCCGCGCGGGGGGGTTCAATGAGCAGTTCTTC. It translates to CASGRAGGFNEQFF.

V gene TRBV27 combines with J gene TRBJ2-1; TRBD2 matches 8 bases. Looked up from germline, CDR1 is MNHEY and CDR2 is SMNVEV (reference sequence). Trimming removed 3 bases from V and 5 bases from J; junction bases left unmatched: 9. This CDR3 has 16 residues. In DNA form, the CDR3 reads TGTGCCAGCAGTTTCATGGGCGGGGGGACCCACAATGAGCAGTTCTTC. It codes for CASSFMGGGTHNEQFF.